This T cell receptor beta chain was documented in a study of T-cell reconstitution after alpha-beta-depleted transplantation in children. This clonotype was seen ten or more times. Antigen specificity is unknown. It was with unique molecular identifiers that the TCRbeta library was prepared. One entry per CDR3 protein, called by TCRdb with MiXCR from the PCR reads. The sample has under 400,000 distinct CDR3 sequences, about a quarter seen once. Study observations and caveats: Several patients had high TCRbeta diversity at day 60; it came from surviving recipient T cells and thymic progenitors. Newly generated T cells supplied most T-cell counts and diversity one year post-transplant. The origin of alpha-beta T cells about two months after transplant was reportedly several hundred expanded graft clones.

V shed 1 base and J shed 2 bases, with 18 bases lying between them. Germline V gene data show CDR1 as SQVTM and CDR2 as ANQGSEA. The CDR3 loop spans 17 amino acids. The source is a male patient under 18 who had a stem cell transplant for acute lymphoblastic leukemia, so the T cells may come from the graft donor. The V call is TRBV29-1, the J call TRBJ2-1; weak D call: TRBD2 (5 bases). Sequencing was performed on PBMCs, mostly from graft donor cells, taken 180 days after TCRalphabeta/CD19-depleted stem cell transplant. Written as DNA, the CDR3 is TGCAGCGTTGAAGTTCCCTCCGGGGTTGGCCCCTACAATGAGCAGTTCTTC. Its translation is CSVEVPSGVGPYNEQFF.